This passage covers 5 T cell receptor beta chains from one sample sequenced in a study of shared clonotypes between healthy human individuals. TCRdb's table, derived via immunoSEQ multiplex PCR, lists solely in-frame clones and lacks some. This table holds about 1.5 million clones, approximately 98% found once. The source material was naive CD4+ T cells sorted from blood. The subset denotes: CD45RA+ positively selected. The receptors here all came from a man younger than 40 in good health.

The rearrangement joins TRBV30 to TRBJ2-7; D may be TRBD1 (6 bases). CDR3 size: 11 residues. V shed 3 bases and J shed 5 bases, with 8 bases lying between them. Germline CDR1 reads GTSNPN; CDR2 reads SVGIG (reference sequence). The CDR3 region has the DNA TGTGCCTGGAGATACAGGGACGAGCAGTACTTC. This encodes CAWRYRDEQYF.

This clone was detected once. The rearrangement joins TRBV5-6 to TRBJ2-1; tentative D call: TRBD2 (6 bases). V was cut by 1 base and J by 4 bases, with 12 bases left in between. The germline V gene encodes CDR1 SGHDT and CDR2 YYEEEE. The CDR3 sequence is 15 residues long. The CDR3 DNA follows: TGTGCCAGCAGCTTGTGGGGGGTTCCTTACAATGAGCAGTTCTTC. Residues: CASSLWGVPYNEQFF. Full variable domain (rest looked up from reference TRBV5-6 and TRBJ2-1): DAGVTQSPTHLIKTRGQQVTLRCSPKSGHDTVSWYQQALGQGPQFIFQYYEEEERQRGNFPDRFSGHQFPNYSSELNVNALLLGDSALYLCASSLWGVPYNEQFFGPGTRLTVL.

The chain combines TRBV7-9 with TRBJ1-5, with D maybe TRBD1 (5 bases). The germline V and J ends were trimmed by 4 bases and 8 bases, with 15 bases remaining between them. The CDR3 is made up of 14 amino acids. Looked up from germline, CDR1 is SEHNR and CDR2 is FQNEAQ (reference sequence). In DNA, the CDR3 is TGTGCCAGCAGCTCACTTAGGGACCGGGAGCCCCAGCATTTT. Its translation is CASSSLRDREPQHF.

CDR3 nucleotide sequence: TGTGCCAGCAGCTTGGTGGGACTAGTGGTGGGGACCCAGTACTTC. It yields the protein CASSLVGLVVGTQYF. The chain carries TRBV5-6 and TRBJ2-5, with 8 bases that match TRBD2. The CDR3 loop spans 15 amino acids. Trimming removed 0 bases from V and 7 bases from J; junction bases left unmatched: 8. CDR1 and CDR2 from the germline V gene are SGHDT and YYEEEE.

The chain carries TRBV25-1 and TRBJ1-1; 7 bases agree with TRBD1. V trimming: 3 bases; J trimming: 12 bases; junction bases outside the gene matches: 7. CDR3 length: 12 amino acids. Germline lookup yields CDR1 MGHDK and CDR2 SYGVNS. Here the CDR3 reads CASSDLQGRPFF. The CDR3 DNA is TGTGCCAGCAGTGATTTACAGGGGAGGCCTTTCTTT.